These T cell receptor beta chains were read from a single sample in a study of CD8+CD57+ T cells in acquired aplastic anemia. MiXCR, run by TCRdb on the reads, gives a single entry per CDR3 protein. The sample lists 150,000 or so distinct CDR3 sequences; 50% to 75% were seen once. Sample: sorted CD4+, CD8+, or CD8+CD57+ T cells (not recorded which) from PBMCs. The receptors derive from a human donor in good health. The CDR3 runs from the conserved cysteine through the conserved F or W. A D gene is named only where the DNA matches it firmly. Clone size is stated in some rows and not others, as once, few, many or a class when expanded.

V gene	D gene	J gene	CDR3 length	clone size	CDR3 protein	CDR3 DNA
TRBV7-9	.	TRBJ1-4	13	.	CASSGTGTEKLFF	TGTGCCAGCAGCGGAACAGGGACGGAAAAACTGTTTTTT
TRBV20-1	.	TRBJ2-5	12	.	CSAPVGPGDQYF	TGCAGTGCCCCTGTGGGGCCAGGGGACCAGTACTTC
TRBV9	.	TRBJ2-1	16	.	CASSVGMVATYNEQFF	TGTGCCAGCAGCGTAGGAATGGTAGCCACCTACAATGAGCAGTTCTTC
TRBV9	TRBD2	TRBJ2-7	16	.	CASSAVGTSGSYEQYF	TGTGCCAGCAGCGCCGTAGGGACTAGCGGCTCCTACGAGCAGTACTTC
TRBV20-1	TRBD1	TRBJ2-7	15	.	CSARSPGQGIFEQYF	TGCAGTGCTAGGTCTCCGGGACAGGGAATTTTCGAGCAGTACTTC
TRBV6-6	TRBD2	TRBJ2-5	14	many	CAVWGRADRETQYF	TGTGCAGTTTGGGGGAGGGCCGACAGAGAGACCCAGTACTTC
TRBV28	.	TRBJ2-7	12	.	CASSSAAYEQYF	TGTGCCAGCAGTTCTGCGGCTTACGAGCAGTACTTC
TRBV4-2	TRBD1	TRBJ1-1	16	many	CASSPDLGQVNTEAFF	TGTGCCAGCAGCCCGGACCTAGGACAGGTGAACACTGAAGCTTTCTTT
TRBV15	.	TRBJ2-1	14	many	CATSSPPWGGEQFF	TGTGCCACCAGCAGCCCCCCGTGGGGAGGTGAGCAGTTCTTC
TRBV20-1	.	TRBJ2-5	13	.	CSAVTGYQETQYF	TGCAGTGCGGTCACGGGGTACCAAGAGACCCAGTACTTC
TRBV7-9	.	TRBJ2-5	14	.	CASSLAGTVDTQYF	TGTGCCAGCAGCTTAGCGGGCACCGTAGATACGCAGTACTTC
TRBV7-9	.	TRBJ1-1	15	.	CASSLKPLGNTEAFF	TGTGCCAGCAGCTTGAAACCGTTGGGGAACACTGAAGCTTTCTTT
TRBV2	.	TRBJ1-6	14	few	CASSLREGDSPLHF	TGTGCCAGCAGCCTAAGGGAGGGTGACTCACCCCTCCACTTT
TRBV7-2	.	TRBJ1-4	14	.	CASSLSQANEKLFF	TGTGCCAGCAGCTTAAGCCAGGCTAATGAAAAACTGTTTTTT
TRBV19	TRBD1	TRBJ1-1	13	.	CASRNGQGAEAFF	TGTGCCAGTAGAAATGGACAGGGCGCTGAAGCTTTCTTT
TRBV27	TRBD2	TRBJ2-1	15	.	CASSSLGGGPTEQFF	TGTGCCAGCAGTTCGCTTGGGGGAGGGCCGACTGAGCAGTTCTTC
TRBV6-6	.	TRBJ1-2	11	many	CASDGSDGYTF	TGTGCCAGCGATGGGTCTGATGGCTACACCTTC